Each of the 18 T cell receptor beta chains below was sequenced from the same sample in a study of cytomegalovirus exposure and HLA in healthy donors. 13 Jbeta primers and 60 Vbeta primers were used for the PCR. The method was immunoSEQ multiplex PCR; TCRdb's version includes in-frame clones alone and lacks a portion of them. The table lists roughly 100,000 clones, approximately 80% of them singletons. Sequenced input: PBMCs. These receptors all stem from a female donor in good health and CMV-seropositive.

V and J are TRBV29-1 and TRBJ2-3; 10 bases fit TRBD1. The CDR3 is made up of 15 amino acids. The junction had 5 bases not matched to a gene; V was cut back by 3 bases and J by 2 bases. CDR1 and CDR2 from the germline V gene are SQVTM and ANQGSEA. CDR3 sequence (DNA): TGCAGCGTTGAGATCGGGACAGGGGTCACAGATACGCAGTATTTT. Residues: CSVEIGTGVTDTQYF.

This chain joins TRBV4-1 and TRBJ1-1; no definite D call. From germline, CDR1 is MGHRA and CDR2 YSYEKL. Trimming stripped 4 bases from V and 3 bases from J, with 6 bases between. The length of the CDR3 is 12 residues. The CDR3 DNA follows: TGCGCCAGCAGCCGCCGGGACACTGAAGCTTTCTTT. It specifies CASSRRDTEAFF.

This chain links TRBV5-1 with TRBJ2-7, with 9 bases lining up with TRBD1. The junction had 9 bases not matched to a gene; V was cut back by 0 bases and J by 5 bases. The CDR3 length is 16 residues. The germline CDR1 and CDR2 sequences are SGHRS and YFSETQ. The CDR3 nucleotides read TGCGCCAGCAGCTTGGGACACTCGGGACAGGGAAACGAGCAGTACTTC. Translation gives CASSLGHSGQGNEQYF.

The chain uses TRBV5-4 and TRBJ1-1, with 7 nucleotides matching TRBD1. The junction had 6 bases not matched to a gene; V was cut back by 3 bases and J by 4 bases. Germline V gene sequence: CDR1 SGHNT, CDR2 YYREEE (reference sequence). The CDR3 is made up of 14 amino acids. The CDR3 DNA reads as TGTGCCAGCAGCTCGGAACAGGGGTTCACTGAAGCTTTCTTT. It yields the protein CASSSEQGFTEAFF.

The rearrangement uses TRBV5-1 and TRBJ2-3; TRBD1 might be the D (7 bases). The V end was cut by 4 bases, the J end by 2 bases, with 17 bases between. CDR3 length: 16 residues. Germline V gene sequence: CDR1 SGHRS, CDR2 YFSETQ. CDR3 in amino acids: CASSIGPGGLTDTQYF. CDR3 DNA: TGCGCCAGCAGCATTGGACCAGGGGGACTCACAGATACGCAGTATTTT.

This chain joins TRBV6-1 and TRBJ1-3; D ambiguous. The V end was cut by 2 bases, the J end by 8 bases, with 7 bases between. This CDR3 contains 12 residues. Germline lookup yields CDR1 MNHNS and CDR2 SASEGT. In DNA form, the CDR3 reads TGTGCCAGCAGTGAAATTACTTACACCATATATTTT. This codes for CASSEITYTIYF.

The CDR3 protein is CASSLFGQGRGYTF. For the CDR3, the DNA is TGCGCCAGCAGCTTATTCGGGCAGGGCAGGGGCTACACCTTC. V gene TRBV5-1 combines with J gene TRBJ1-2; TRBD1 is a possible D gene (5 bases). V shed 2 bases and J shed 8 bases, with 16 bases lying between them. This CDR3 has 14 residues. The germline V gene has CDR1 SGHRS and CDR2 YFSETQ.

This chain joins TRBV5-4 and TRBJ2-5, with TRBD1 matching 7 bases. The CDR3 has 14 residues. From germline, CDR1 is SGHNT and CDR2 YYREEE (reference sequence). V lost 1 base, J lost 8 bases, and 8 bases stayed unmatched. CDR3 DNA: TGTGCCAGCAGCTTGTATGGGACAGAGGGAACCCAGTACTTC. Its protein is CASSLYGTEGTQYF.

V is TRBV6-1 and J is TRBJ2-2; a possible D gene is TRBD2 (6 bases). This CDR3 is 15 amino acids long. Germline lookup yields CDR1 MNHNS and CDR2 SASEGT. V lost 2 bases, J lost 2 bases, and 9 bases lay in between. CDR3 in DNA: TGTGCCAGCAGTGAACGGCGGGGTAACACCGGGGAGCTGTTTTTT. Residues: CASSERRGNTGELFF.

This chain uses TRBV19 with TRBJ2-5; 9 nucleotides line up with TRBD1. Trimming cost V 5 bases and J 5 bases; bases outside gene matches: 9. Germline CDR1 LNHDA, CDR2 SQIVND (reference sequence). The CDR3 extends over 15 amino acids. The CDR3 reads CASSFTGGLGETQYF. The CDR3 DNA follows: TGTGCCAGTAGTTTTACAGGGGGCCTGGGGGAGACCCAGTACTTC.

The rearrangement joins TRBV13 to TRBJ2-1; 10 positions agree with TRBD2. The germline V gene has CDR1 PRHDT and CDR2 FYEKMQ (reference sequence). The CDR3 is made up of 15 amino acids. Trimming cost V 3 bases and J 6 bases; bases outside gene matches: 5. The CDR3 nucleotides read TGTGCCAGCAGCTTCCGACTAGCGGGCCGCAATGAGCAGTTCTTC. It codes for CASSFRLAGRNEQFF.

The V call is TRBV18, the J call TRBJ1-1; D not resolved. Germline assignment: CDR1 KGHSH and CDR2 LQKENI. There are 12 residues in the CDR3. V lost 4 bases and J lost 0, with 3 bases in between. The CDR3 DNA reads TGTGCCAGCTCACGGCTGAACACTGAAGCTTTCTTT. This sequence encodes CASSRLNTEAFF.

The chain recombines TRBV5-1 with TRBJ2-2, with 7 bases fitting TRBD1. The germline CDR1 and CDR2 sequences are SGHRS and YFSETQ. There are 17 residues in the CDR3. The junction had 5 bases not matched to a gene; V was cut back by 0 bases and J by 0 bases. The CDR3 sequence is CASSLVGQGANTGELFF. The CDR3 DNA follows: TGCGCCAGCAGCTTGGTGGGGCAGGGGGCGAACACCGGGGAGCTGTTTTTT.

This chain links TRBV19 with TRBJ2-5; 7 bases fit TRBD1. The DNA end lines up better with TRBJ2-7; the J call may be wrong. This CDR3 region has 14 residues. Germline V CDR1 and CDR2: LNHDA, SQIVND (reference sequence). CDR3 amino acids: CASSIDQGAYEQYF. Written as DNA, the CDR3 is TGTGCCAGTAGTATTGACCAGGGGGCCTACGAGCAGTACTTC.

This clone has just one count. This chain uses TRBV5-1 with TRBJ2-7; TRBD1 matches 9 bases. The CDR3 loop spans 17 amino acids. The germline CDR1 and CDR2 sequences are SGHRS and YFSETQ. With V trimmed by 4 bases and J by 5 bases, 16 bases remained unmatched. CDR3 DNA: TGCGCCAGCAGCCCGGGACAGGGAATAGGTCTCACCGACGAGCAGTACTTC. It codes for CASSPGQGIGLTDEQYF.

The chain recombines TRBV2 with TRBJ1-5; D remains ambiguous. CDR3 length: 13 residues. The V gene's germline CDR1 is SNHLY and CDR2 FYNNEI. Trimming pared 5 bases from V and 2 bases from J, leaving 7 bases between. The chain's CDR3 is CASSPEGNQPQHF. For the CDR3, the DNA is TGTGCCAGCAGTCCAGAGGGCAATCAGCCCCAGCATTTT. Full variable domain (outside the CDR3, taken from reference TRBV2 and TRBJ1-5): EPEVTQTPSHQVTQMGQEVILRCVPISNHLYFYWYRQILGQKVEFLVSFYNNEISEKSEIFDDQFSVERPDGSNFTLKIRSTKLEDSAMYFCASSPEGNQPQHFGDGTRLSIL.

This chain links TRBV19 with TRBJ1-5; TRBD1 aligns across 7 bases. The CDR3 runs 14 residues. Losses at the gene ends were 6 bases for V and 8 bases for J; bases not matched to a gene: 10. From germline, CDR1 is LNHDA and CDR2 SQIVND (reference sequence). For the CDR3, the DNA is TGTGCCAGTAGGGATGGGACAGTGGGAGAGCCCCAGCATTTT. The encoded protein is CASRDGTVGEPQHF.

The rearrangement joins TRBV11-2 to TRBJ1-4; 9 nucleotides align to TRBD1. The CDR3 consists of 15 residues. Germline assignment: CDR1 SGHAT and CDR2 FQNNGV. The V and J ends lost 1 base and 4 bases, in that order; junction bases with no gene match: 1. Here the CDR3 reads CASSLVGQGNEKLFF. The CDR3, as DNA: TGTGCCAGCAGCTTAGTGGGACAGGGTAATGAAAAACTGTTTTTT.